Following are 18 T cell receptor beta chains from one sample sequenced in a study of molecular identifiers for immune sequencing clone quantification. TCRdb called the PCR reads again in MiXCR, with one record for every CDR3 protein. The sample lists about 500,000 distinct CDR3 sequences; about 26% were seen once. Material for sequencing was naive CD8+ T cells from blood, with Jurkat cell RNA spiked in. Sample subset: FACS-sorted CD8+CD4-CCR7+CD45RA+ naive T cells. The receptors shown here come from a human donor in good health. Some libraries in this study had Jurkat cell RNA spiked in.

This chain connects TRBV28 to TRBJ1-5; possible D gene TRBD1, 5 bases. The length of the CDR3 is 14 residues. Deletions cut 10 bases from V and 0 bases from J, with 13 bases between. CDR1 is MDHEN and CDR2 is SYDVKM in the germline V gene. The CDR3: CATRQKFSNQPQHF. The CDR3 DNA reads TGTGCCACCCGACAGAAATTTAGCAATCAGCCCCAGCATTTT.

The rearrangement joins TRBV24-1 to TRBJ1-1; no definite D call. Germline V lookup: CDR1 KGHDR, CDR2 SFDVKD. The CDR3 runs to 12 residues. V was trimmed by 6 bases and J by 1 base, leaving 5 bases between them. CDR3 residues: CATSRGNTEAFF. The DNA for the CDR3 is TGTGCCACCAGTCGGGGGAACACTGAAGCTTTCTTT.

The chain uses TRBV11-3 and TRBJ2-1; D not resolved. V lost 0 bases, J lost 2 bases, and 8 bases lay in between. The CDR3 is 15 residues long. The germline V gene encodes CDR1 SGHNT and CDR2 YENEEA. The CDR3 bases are TGTGCCAGCAGCTTAGATTTAGTGACCTACAATGAGCAGTTCTTC. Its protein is CASSLDLVTYNEQFF.

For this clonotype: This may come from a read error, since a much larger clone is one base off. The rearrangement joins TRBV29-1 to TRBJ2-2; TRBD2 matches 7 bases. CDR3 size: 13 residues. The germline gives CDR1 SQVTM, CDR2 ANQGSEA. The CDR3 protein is CSDEEAGTGELFF. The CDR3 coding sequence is TGCAGCGATGAAGAAGCGGGAACCGGGGAGCTGTTTTTT.

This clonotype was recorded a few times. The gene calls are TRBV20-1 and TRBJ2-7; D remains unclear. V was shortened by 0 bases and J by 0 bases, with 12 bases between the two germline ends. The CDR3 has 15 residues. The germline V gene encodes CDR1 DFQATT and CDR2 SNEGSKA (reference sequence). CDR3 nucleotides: TGCAGTGCTAGAGATCAATCGGAATTCTCCTACGAGCAGTACTTC. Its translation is CSARDQSEFSYEQYF.

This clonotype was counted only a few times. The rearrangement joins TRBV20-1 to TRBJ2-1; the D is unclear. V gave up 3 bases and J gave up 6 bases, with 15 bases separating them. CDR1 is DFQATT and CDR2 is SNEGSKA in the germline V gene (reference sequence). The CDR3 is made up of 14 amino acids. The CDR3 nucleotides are TGCAGTGCTAGCGCCGGCCCGTCTGTCAATGAGCAGTTCTTC. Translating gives CSASAGPSVNEQFF.

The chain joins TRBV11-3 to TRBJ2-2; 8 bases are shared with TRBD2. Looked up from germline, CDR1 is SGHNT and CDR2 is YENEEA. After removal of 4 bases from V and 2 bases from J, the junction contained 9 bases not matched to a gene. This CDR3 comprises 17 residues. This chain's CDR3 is CASSSSPAGENTGELFF. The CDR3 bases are TGTGCCAGCAGCTCCAGCCCAGCGGGGGAAAACACCGGGGAGCTGTTTTTT.

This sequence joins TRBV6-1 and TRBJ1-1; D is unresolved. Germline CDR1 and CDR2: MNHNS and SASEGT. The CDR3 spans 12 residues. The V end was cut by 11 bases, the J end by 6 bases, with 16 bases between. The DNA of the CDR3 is TGTGCCCACTCGGCGGGTTTTCCTGAAGCTTTCTTT. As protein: CAHSAGFPEAFF.

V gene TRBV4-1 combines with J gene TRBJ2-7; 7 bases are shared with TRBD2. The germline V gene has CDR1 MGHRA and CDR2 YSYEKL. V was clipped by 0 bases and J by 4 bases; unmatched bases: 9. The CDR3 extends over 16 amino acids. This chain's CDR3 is CASSQDLGEGPYEQYF. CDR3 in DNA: TGCGCCAGCAGCCAAGACTTGGGGGAGGGCCCGTACGAGCAGTACTTC.

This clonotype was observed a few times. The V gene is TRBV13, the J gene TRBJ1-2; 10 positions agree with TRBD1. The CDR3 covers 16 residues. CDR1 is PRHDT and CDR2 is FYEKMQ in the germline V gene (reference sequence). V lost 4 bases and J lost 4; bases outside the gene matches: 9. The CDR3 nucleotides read TGTGCCAGCAGCTCCGCCGGGACAGGGGATGGCTATGGCTACACCTTC. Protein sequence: CASSSAGTGDGYGYTF.

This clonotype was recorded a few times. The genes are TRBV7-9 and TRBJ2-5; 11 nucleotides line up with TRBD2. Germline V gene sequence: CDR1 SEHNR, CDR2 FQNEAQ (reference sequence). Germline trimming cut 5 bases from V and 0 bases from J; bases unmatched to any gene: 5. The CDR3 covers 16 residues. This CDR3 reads CASSLLTSGDQETQYF. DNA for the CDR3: TGTGCCAGCAGCCTATTGACTAGCGGGGACCAAGAGACCCAGTACTTC.

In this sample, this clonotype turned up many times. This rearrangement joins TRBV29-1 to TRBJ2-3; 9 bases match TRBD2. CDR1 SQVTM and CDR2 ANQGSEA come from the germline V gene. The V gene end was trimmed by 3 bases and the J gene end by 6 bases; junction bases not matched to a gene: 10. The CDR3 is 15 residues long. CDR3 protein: CSVEYPSGNLDTQYF. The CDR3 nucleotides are TGCAGCGTTGAGTATCCTAGCGGGAATCTGGATACGCAGTATTTT.

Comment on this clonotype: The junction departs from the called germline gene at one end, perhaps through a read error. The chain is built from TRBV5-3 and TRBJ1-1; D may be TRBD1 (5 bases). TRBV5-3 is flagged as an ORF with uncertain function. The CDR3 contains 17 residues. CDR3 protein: CASSFRGRGSMNTEAFF. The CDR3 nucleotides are TGTGCCAGCAGCTTCCGGGGGAGGGGAAGCATGAACACTGAAGCTTTCTTT.

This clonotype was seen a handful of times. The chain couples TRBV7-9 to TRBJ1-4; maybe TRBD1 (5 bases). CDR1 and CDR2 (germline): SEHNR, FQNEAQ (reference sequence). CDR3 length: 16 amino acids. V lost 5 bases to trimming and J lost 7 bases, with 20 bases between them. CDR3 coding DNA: TGTGCCAGCAGCCCCCCGATTGGGGCCGCTGGTGAAAAACTGTTTTTT. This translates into CASSPPIGAAGEKLFF.

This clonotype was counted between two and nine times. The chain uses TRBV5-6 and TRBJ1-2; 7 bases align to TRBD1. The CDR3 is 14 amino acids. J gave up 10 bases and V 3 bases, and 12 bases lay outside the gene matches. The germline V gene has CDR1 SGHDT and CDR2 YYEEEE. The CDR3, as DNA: TGTGCCAGCAGCTGGGGGACAGATCGACAGGACTACACCTTC. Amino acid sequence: CASSWGTDRQDYTF.

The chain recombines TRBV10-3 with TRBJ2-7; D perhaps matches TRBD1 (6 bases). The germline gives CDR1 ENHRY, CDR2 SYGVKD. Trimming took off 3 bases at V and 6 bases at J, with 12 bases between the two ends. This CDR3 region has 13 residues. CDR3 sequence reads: CAISDPTGFEQYF. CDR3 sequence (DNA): TGTGCCATCAGTGACCCTACAGGGTTCGAGCAGTACTTC.

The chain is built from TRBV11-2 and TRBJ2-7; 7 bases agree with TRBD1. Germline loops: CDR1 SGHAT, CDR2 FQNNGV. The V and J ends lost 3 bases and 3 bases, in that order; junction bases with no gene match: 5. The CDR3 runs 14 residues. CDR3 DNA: TGTGCCAGCAGCTTCGGGACAGAAGGCTACGAGCAGTACTTC. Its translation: CASSFGTEGYEQYF.

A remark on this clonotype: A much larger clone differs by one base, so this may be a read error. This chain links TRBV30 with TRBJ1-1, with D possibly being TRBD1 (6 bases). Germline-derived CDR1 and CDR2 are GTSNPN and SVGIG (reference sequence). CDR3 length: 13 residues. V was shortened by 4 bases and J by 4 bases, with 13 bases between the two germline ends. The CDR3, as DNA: TGTGCCTGGACCTACAGGGACGGCACTGAAGCTTTCTTT. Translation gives CAWTYRDGTEAFF.